The 19 T cell receptor beta chains in this list originate from one sample, sequenced in a study of blood T cell repertoires in COVID-19. Profiled with immunoSEQ multiplex PCR; TCRdb holds only in-frame clones, not every one. The data hold more than 85,000 clones, with approximately 86% observed a single time. The material sequenced was peripheral blood. These receptors were taken from a woman aged 60 to 75 with acute or convalescent COVID-19.

The rearrangement joins TRBV9 to TRBJ2-3, with D perhaps matching TRBD2 (5 bases). The V gene lost 0 bases and the J gene lost 5 bases, with 10 bases spanning the gap. Germline V lookup: CDR1 SGDLS, CDR2 YYNGEE. The CDR3 consists of 14 residues. The CDR3 nucleotides are TGTGCCAGCAGCGTAGAGCTAGCCCGAGATACGCAGTATTTT. Translation gives CASSVELARDTQYF.

The chain has TRBV5-1 and TRBJ2-2, with D maybe TRBD1 (5 bases). CDR1 SGHRS and CDR2 YFSETQ come from the germline V gene. V was pared by 1 base and J by 2 bases, with 9 bases between. This CDR3 contains 15 residues. CDR3 coding DNA: TGCGCCAGCAGCTTGCGCGGACAAAACACCGGGGAGCTGTTTTTT. It encodes CASSLRGQNTGELFF.

The rearrangement joins TRBV3-1 (or the pseudogene TRBV3-2) to TRBJ1-1; the D gene is possibly TRBD1 (5 bases). This CDR3 has 13 amino acids. The germline gives CDR1 LGHDT, CDR2 YNNKEL (reference sequence). V shed 2 bases and J shed 5 bases, with 9 bases lying between them. The CDR3 DNA is TGTGCCAGCAGCCAACAGGGAGGAACTGAAGCTTTCTTT. Translation gives CASSQQGGTEAFF.

The rearrangement uses TRBV6-6 and TRBJ2-7; TRBD1 might be the D (5 bases). With 2 bases removed from V and 2 bases from J, the gap between germline ends came to 10 bases. The CDR3 consists of 14 residues. CDR1 is MNHNY and CDR2 is SVGAGI in the germline V gene (reference sequence). The CDR3 sequence: CASSYLQGTYEQYF. CDR3 nucleotides: TGTGCCAGCAGTTACCTGCAGGGAACCTACGAGCAGTACTTC.

The V call is TRBV10-3, the J call TRBJ2-7; weak D call: TRBD1 (6 bases). CDR3 size: 15 residues. V lost 2 bases and J lost 4, with 15 bases in between. Germline assignment: CDR1 ENHRY and CDR2 SYGVKD. The CDR3 DNA follows: TGTGCCATCAGTGAGGGCAGGGGTCCGCTATACGAGCAGTACTTC. Translation: CAISEGRGPLYEQYF.

The J gene is TRBJ1-2, the V gene TRBV5-1; TRBD1 aligns across 10 bases. The CDR3 runs to 14 residues. V dropped 4 bases and J dropped 6; count of bases not matched to a gene: 6. The germline gives CDR1 SGHRS, CDR2 YFSETQ. CDR3 nucleotide sequence: TGCGCCAGCAGCGTGACAGGGGGCCCGCATGGCTACACCTTC. This gives the protein CASSVTGGPHGYTF. Drawing the rest from reference TRBV5-1 and TRBJ1-2, the complete variable domain is KAGVTQTPRYLIKTRGQQVTLSCSPISGHRSVSWYQQTPGQGLQFLFEYFSETQRNKGNFPGRFSGRQFSNSRSEMNVSTLELGDSALYLCASSVTGGPHGYTFGSGTRLTVV.

The chain uses TRBV15 and TRBJ2-1; D uncertain. There are 14 residues in the CDR3. Trimming pared 0 bases from V and 10 bases from J, leaving 13 bases between. CDR1 and CDR2 (germline): LNHNV, YYDKDF (reference sequence). This CDR3 is CATSRDREALEQFF. Here the CDR3 DNA reads TGTGCCACCAGCAGAGATCGCGAGGCCTTGGAGCAGTTCTTC.

This chain links TRBV20-1 with TRBJ2-1, with 7 nucleotides matching TRBD2. This CDR3 is built from 14 residues. Germline V lookup: CDR1 DFQATT, CDR2 SNEGSKA (reference sequence). J was trimmed by 9 bases and V by 3 bases; bases with no gene match: 11. This CDR3 reads CSASTSRGGSEQFF. Here the CDR3 DNA reads TGCAGTGCTAGTACTAGCCGCGGGGGATCTGAGCAGTTCTTC.

A few counts support this clone. The chain recombines TRBV7-9 with TRBJ1-6, with D possibly matching TRBD1 (6 bases). Germline V gene sequence: CDR1 SEHNR, CDR2 FQNEAQ (reference sequence). This CDR3 has 14 residues. V lost 1 base and J 10 bases, leaving 11 bases between the germline ends. The CDR3 here is CASSLDRAWSPLHF. The CDR3 DNA reads as TGTGCCAGCAGCTTAGACAGGGCCTGGTCACCCCTCCACTTT.

The chain is built from TRBV5-1 and TRBJ2-7; D might be TRBD1 (6 bases). The CDR3 spans 14 residues. Trimming took off 1 base at V and 4 bases at J, with 12 bases between the two ends. CDR1 SGHRS and CDR2 YFSETQ come from the germline V gene. In nucleotides, the CDR3 is TGCGCCAGCAGCTTGCAGGGGTCGCGGTACGAGCAGTACTTC. Protein: CASSLQGSRYEQYF.

This clone was seen a single time. J is TRBJ1-4 and V is TRBV9, with D possibly being TRBD1 (5 bases). Trimming removed 0 bases at V and 3 bases at J, with 9 bases between. Germline CDR1 is SGDLS and CDR2 is YYNGEE. This CDR3 has 15 amino acids. CDR3 nucleotide sequence: TGTGCCAGCAGCGTAGCGGCAGGGCCTAATGAAAAACTGTTTTTT. Its protein is CASSVAAGPNEKLFF.

This clone was counted a few times. DNA for the CDR3: TGTGCCAGCAGCTTAGTACGACTACTAGCGGGAGGAACAGATACGCAGTATTTT. This translates into CASSLVRLLAGGTDTQYF. The rearrangement links TRBV7-8 to TRBJ2-3, with 12 positions matching TRBD2. Trimming cost V 1 base and J 3 bases; bases outside gene matches: 8. The CDR3 sequence is 18 residues long. Germline CDR1 and CDR2: SGHVS and FQNEAQ. Full variable domain (missing parts from reference TRBV7-8 and TRBJ2-3): GAGVSQSPRYKVAKRGQDVALRCDPISGHVSLFWYQQALGQGPEFLTYFQNEAQLDKSGLPSDRFFAERPEGSVSTLKIQRTQQEDSAVYLCASSLVRLLAGGTDTQYFGPGTRLTVL.

This chain connects TRBV7-8 to TRBJ1-2; no firm D call. The V end lost 2 bases, the J end lost 3 bases, and 25 bases lay between the germline ends. Germline CDR1 is SGHVS and CDR2 is FQNEAQ. The CDR3 runs 19 residues. The CDR3 loop is CASSLKRTEVLSGYYGYTF. In nucleotides, the CDR3 is TGTGCCAGCAGCTTAAAGAGGACGGAGGTTTTGTCTGGGTACTATGGCTACACCTTC. Drawing the rest from reference TRBV7-8 and TRBJ1-2, the complete variable domain is GAGVSQSPRYKVAKRGQDVALRCDPISGHVSLFWYQQALGQGPEFLTYFQNEAQLDKSGLPSDRFFAERPEGSVSTLKIQRTQQEDSAVYLCASSLKRTEVLSGYYGYTFGSGTRLTVV.

The chain is built from TRBV11-3 and TRBJ1-3; no firm D call. V shed 7 bases and J shed 2 bases, with 15 bases lying between them. CDR1 and CDR2 (germline): SGHNT, YENEEA. The CDR3 has 15 amino acids. The CDR3 here is CASKDGRSAGNTIYF. CDR3 DNA: TGTGCCAGCAAGGACGGGAGATCCGCTGGAAACACCATATATTTT.

The V gene is TRBV2, the J gene TRBJ1-4, with D hard to call. The CDR3 extends over 15 amino acids. Trimming removed 3 bases from V and 6 bases from J, with 14 bases in between. The germline V gene encodes CDR1 SNHLY and CDR2 FYNNEI. The CDR3 region is CASSDPSPRDEKLFF. The CDR3 DNA sequence: TGTGCCAGCAGTGACCCCTCCCCGAGGGATGAAAAACTGTTTTTT.

The chain uses TRBV2 and TRBJ2-3; perhaps TRBD2 as D (5 bases). The CDR3 loop spans 16 amino acids. Germline loops: CDR1 SNHLY, CDR2 FYNNEI. V gave up 3 bases and J gave up 3 bases, with 16 bases separating them. CDR3 sequence reads: CASSEVGLTRTDTQYF. DNA of the CDR3: TGTGCCAGCAGTGAGGTTGGACTGACCCGAACAGATACGCAGTATTTT.

CDR3 protein: CASSNLNRALGVTGELFF. CDR3 coding DNA: TGTGCCAGCAGCAATCTGAACCGGGCCTTAGGGGTCACCGGGGAGCTGTTTTTT. The chain recombines TRBV21-1 with TRBJ2-2; the table assigns TRBD1, which was not confirmed against the DNA. TRBV21-1 is a pseudogene locus. This CDR3 has 18 residues.

The chain joins TRBV29-1 to TRBJ2-1, with 9 nucleotides matching TRBD2. Germline values: CDR1 SQVTM, CDR2 ANQGSEA. The J segment lost 4 bases and the V segment lost 2 bases, leaving 0 bases of the junction unmatched. This CDR3 is built from 13 residues. CDR3 loop: CSVETSGYNEQFF. The CDR3 nucleotides are TGCAGCGTTGAAACTAGCGGGTACAATGAGCAGTTCTTC.

This chain uses TRBV3-1 (or the pseudogene TRBV3-2) with TRBJ2-3; D is perhaps TRBD2 (6 bases). With 1 base removed from V and 5 bases from J, the gap between germline ends came to 16 bases. There are 16 residues in the CDR3. CDR1 is LGHDT and CDR2 is YNNKEL in the germline V gene (reference sequence). CDR3 nucleotides: TGTGCCAGCAGCCAAGTGGGATTCGGGAGTGAAGATACGCAGTATTTT. Protein product: CASSQVGFGSEDTQYF.